This T cell receptor beta chain emerged from a study of T cells after somatic rescue of genetic block. A few counts support this clone. Assay used: immunoSEQ multiplex PCR; TCRdb lists only in-frame clones, some missing. This table has under 150,000 clones, about 90% appearing once. Germline-derived CDR1 and CDR2 are SGHDN and FVKESK. CDR3 size: 19 residues. J was trimmed by 1 base and V by 3 bases; bases with no gene match: 11. This TCR was sampled from a woman aged 18 to 35. Input material: peripheral blood mononuclear cells (PBMCs). This sequence joins TRBV14 and TRBJ2-1; 11 nucleotides align to TRBD2. CDR3 region: CASSQDVYSGGASYNEQFF. The CDR3 DNA reads as TGTGCCAGCAGCCAGGATGTCTATAGCGGGGGGGCATCCTACAATGAGCAGTTCTTC. Drawing the rest from reference TRBV14 and TRBJ2-1, the complete variable domain is EAGVTQFPSHSVIEKGQTVTLRCDPISGHDNLYWYRRVMGKEIKFLLHFVKESKQDESGMPNNRFLAERTGGTYSTLKVQPAELEDSGVYFCASSQDVYSGGASYNEQFFGPGTRLTVL.